A single sample gave rise to the 30 T cell receptor beta chains below, sequenced in a study of T cell responses to AZD1222 COVID-19 vaccine. Assay: immunoSEQ multiplex PCR; the TCRdb copy retains only in-frame clones and omits some. The table includes some 100,000 clones, roughly nine tenths detected once. Specimen: peripheral blood, collected on day 0 of AZD1222 vaccination. The receptors stem from an adult in good health.

The V and J genes are TRBV5-1 and TRBJ2-3; 16 nucleotides match TRBD2. The germline CDR1 and CDR2 sequences are SGHRS and YFSETQ. Trimming took 3 bases from V and 5 from J; bases not matched to a gene: 9. The CDR3 is made up of 18 amino acids. The CDR3 DNA sequence: TGCGCCAGCAGCTCCCCGGGACTAGCGGGGGGGCGTATAGATACGCAGTATTTT. Translation gives CASSSPGLAGGRIDTQYF.

The sample holds a few counts of this clone. The J gene is TRBJ1-6, the V gene TRBV6-5, with TRBD1 matching 9 bases. Trimming at V came to 6 bases and at J to 8 bases, leaving 5 bases not matched to a gene. Germline CDR1 is MNHEY and CDR2 is SVGAGI. This CDR3 has 14 amino acids. The CDR3 protein is CASRGTGFDSPLHF. In nucleotides, the CDR3 is TGTGCCAGCAGGGGGACAGGGTTCGATTCACCCCTCCACTTT.

V gene TRBV25-1 combines with J gene TRBJ1-2; a weak D match, TRBD1 (5 bases). This CDR3 region has 12 residues. Per germline, CDR1 MGHDK and CDR2 SYGVNS. Trimming removed 4 bases from V and 6 bases from J, with 9 bases in between. The chain's CDR3 is CASSGSRDGYTF. CDR3 coding DNA: TGTGCCAGCAGTGGTTCCAGGGATGGCTACACCTTC.

The chain employs TRBV27 and TRBJ2-7; D uncertain. Germline V lookup: CDR1 MNHEY, CDR2 SMNVEV (reference sequence). V lost 0 bases to trimming and J lost 2 bases, with 11 bases between them. The CDR3 runs to 15 residues. The CDR3 here is CASSLSAGNTYEQYF. The CDR3 coding sequence is TGTGCCAGCAGTTTATCAGCAGGAAATACCTACGAGCAGTACTTC.

This clone showed up just a few times. The genes are TRBV3-1 (or the pseudogene TRBV3-2) and TRBJ2-5, with 7 bases fitting TRBD1. After removal of 1 base from V and 5 bases from J, the junction contained 4 bases not matched to a gene. Germline CDR1 and CDR2: LGHDT and YNNKEL (reference sequence). The CDR3 sequence is 14 residues long. The CDR3 DNA sequence: TGTGCCAGCAGCCAAGCGAGGGGGCTGGAGACCCAGTACTTC. It yields the protein CASSQARGLETQYF.

V usage is TRBV5-5 and J usage is TRBJ1-1, with TRBD1 as a possible D gene (5 bases). The CDR3 covers 13 residues. Germline-derived CDR1 and CDR2 are SGHKS and YYEKEE (reference sequence). V was clipped by 4 bases and J by 7 bases, with 14 bases between them. DNA for the CDR3: TGTGCCAGCAGCCTTGTCCCCGGGGGTGAAGCTTTCTTT. Residues: CASSLVPGGEAFF.

A note on this clone: This sample also contains other DNA sequences that code for the same CDR3. The chain joins TRBV19 to TRBJ1-1, with D possibly being TRBD1 (5 bases). The CDR3 is 13 amino acids. CDR1 is LNHDA, CDR2 SQIVND, per germline (reference sequence). V was cut by 2 bases and J by 1 base, with 5 bases left in between. The CDR3 region has the DNA TGTGCCAGTAGTATAAGGGGGAACACTGAAGCTTTCTTT. Amino acids: CASSIRGNTEAFF.

This chain links TRBV5-1 with TRBJ1-5; TRBD1 might be the D (5 bases). V shed 0 bases and J shed 4 bases, with 17 bases lying between them. This CDR3 is 17 amino acids long. The germline gives CDR1 SGHRS, CDR2 YFSETQ. CDR3 nucleotide sequence: TGCGCCAGCAGCTTGGGTGCCGGGGACGATCCGAATCAGCCCCAGCATTTT. It codes for CASSLGAGDDPNQPQHF.

The chain carries TRBV5-5 and TRBJ2-7, with D perhaps matching TRBD1 (6 bases). Trimming took off 0 bases at V and 2 bases at J, with 15 bases between the two ends. Per the germline V gene, CDR1 is SGHKS and CDR2 is YYEKEE (reference sequence). The CDR3 loop spans 16 amino acids. In nucleotides, the CDR3 is TGTGCCAGCAGCTTGGAGGACTCAGGGGTCCCCTACGAGCAGTACTTC. It translates to CASSLEDSGVPYEQYF.

The CDR3 loop is CASSQDPRAVQETQYF. Written as DNA, the CDR3 is TGTGCCAGCAGCCAAGATCCTCGGGCAGTTCAAGAGACCCAGTACTTC. The rearrangement joins TRBV3-1 (or the pseudogene TRBV3-2) to TRBJ2-5, with D unresolved. The CDR3 consists of 16 residues. V was clipped by 0 bases and J by 2 bases, with 13 bases between them. Germline CDR1 LGHDT, CDR2 YNNKEL (reference sequence).

This chain connects TRBV5-4 to TRBJ1-1; D not certain. In germline, CDR1 is SGHNT, CDR2 YYREEE (reference sequence). The CDR3 extends over 14 amino acids. The V end lost 0 bases, the J end lost 1 base, and 7 bases lay between the germline ends. The CDR3 here is CASSLAGPNTEAFF. The CDR3 nucleotides are TGTGCCAGCAGCTTGGCTGGGCCGAACACTGAAGCTTTCTTT. The whole variable domain, filled in from reference TRBV5-4 and TRBJ1-1, reads ETGVTQSPTHLIKTRGQQVTLRCSSQSGHNTVSWYQQALGQGPQFIFQYYREEENGRGNFPPRFSGLQFPNYSSELNVNALELDDSALYLCASSLAGPNTEAFFGQGTRLTVV.

V is TRBV19 and J is TRBJ1-1, with 9 bases lining up with TRBD1. The CDR3 runs 16 residues. With 3 bases clipped from V and 0 bases from J, the junction kept 5 bases outside the gene matches. Germline V gene data show CDR1 as LNHDA and CDR2 as SQIVND (reference sequence). The chain's CDR3 is CASSITGGPMNTEAFF. The CDR3 DNA follows: TGTGCCAGTAGTATTACAGGGGGCCCGATGAACACTGAAGCTTTCTTT.

The chain has TRBV12-3 or TRBV12-4 and TRBJ1-6; no clear D gene. This CDR3 region has 12 residues. Trimming took 7 bases from V and 4 from J, leaving 5 bases between them. CDR3 protein: CASKKYNSPLHF. CDR3 in DNA: TGTGCCAGCAAAAAATATAATTCACCCCTCCACTTT.

V and J are TRBV6-5 and TRBJ1-4, with TRBD1 identical over 7 bases. This CDR3 is 14 amino acids long. The J segment lost 8 bases and the V segment lost 4 bases, leaving 7 bases of the junction unmatched. In germline, CDR1 is MNHEY, CDR2 SVGAGI. The CDR3 protein is CASSSTGIGEKLFF. The DNA for the CDR3 is TGTGCCAGCAGTTCGACAGGGATAGGGGAAAAACTGTTTTTT.

The sample holds one count of this clone. This chain uses TRBV29-1 with TRBJ1-4; perhaps TRBD1 as D (6 bases). Germline CDR1 SQVTM, CDR2 ANQGSEA. Deletions cut 4 bases from V and 0 bases from J, with 15 bases between. The CDR3 spans 16 residues. CDR3 in DNA: TGCAGCGTTGCAGCCTCTGGGGGCACAACTAATGAAAAACTGTTTTTT. Translating it yields CSVAASGGTTNEKLFF.

The genes are TRBV14 and TRBJ2-5; possibly TRBD2 for D (7 bases). V lost 0 bases to trimming and J lost 3 bases, with 14 bases between them. CDR3 length: 16 residues. Germline-derived CDR1 and CDR2 are SGHDN and FVKESK. In DNA form, the CDR3 reads TGTGCCAGCAGCCAAGATAGGGGGGGCGTCAAAGAGACCCAGTACTTC. Translation gives CASSQDRGGVKETQYF.

This clone was seen only once. The rearrangement uses TRBV21-1 and TRBJ1-3; the DNA was not compared with TRBD1, the D call given in the table. TRBV21-1 is termed a pseudogene. CDR3 size: 15 residues. The CDR3: CASSKAQGKGNTIYF. Here the CDR3 DNA reads TGTGCCAGCAGCAAAGCACAGGGGAAAGGAAACACCATATATTTT.

The CDR3, as DNA: TGTGCCACCAGTCGGGCTAGCGGGGACTCCGGGGAGCTGTTTTTT. Translating gives CATSRASGDSGELFF. The chain links TRBV24-1 to TRBJ2-2; 9 nucleotides agree with TRBD2. V shed 6 bases and J 6 bases; nucleotides not matched to a gene: 7. Germline lookup yields CDR1 KGHDR and CDR2 SFDVKD. This CDR3 spans 15 amino acids.

The CDR3 loop reads CASNWDTEAFF. The DNA for the CDR3 is TGTGCCAGCAACTGGGACACTGAAGCTTTCTTT. The chain joins TRBV6-5 to TRBJ1-1; the D is unclear. Germline V gene sequence: CDR1 MNHEY, CDR2 SVGAGI. V was clipped by 7 bases and J by 3 bases, with 6 bases between them. The CDR3 covers 11 residues.

CDR3 sequence: CASRSIAGHNEQFF. DNA for the CDR3: TGTGCCAGCAGAAGTATAGCGGGGCACAATGAGCAGTTCTTC. V gene TRBV25-1 combines with J gene TRBJ2-1; TRBD2 agrees at 8 bases. CDR3 length: 14 amino acids. The trim removed 6 bases at V and 5 bases at J, leaving 6 bases unmatched. Germline assignment: CDR1 MGHDK and CDR2 SYGVNS.

V usage is TRBV14 and J usage is TRBJ1-3; D is undetermined. There are 15 residues in the CDR3. The germline CDR1 and CDR2 sequences are SGHDN and FVKESK. Trimming removed 0 bases from V and 0 bases from J, with 6 bases in between. CDR3 in amino acids: CASSQEAFSGNTIYF. Written as DNA, the CDR3 is TGTGCCAGCAGCCAAGAAGCGTTCTCTGGAAACACCATATATTTT.

V gene TRBV28 combines with J gene TRBJ2-2, with D perhaps given as TRBD1 or TRBD2 (6 bases each). Germline V CDR1 and CDR2: MDHEN, SYDVKM. This CDR3 region has 15 residues. V was pared by 4 bases and J by 2 bases, with 11 bases between. The CDR3 DNA reads as TGTGCCAGCAGTTCCCCGGGGGCCAACACCGGGGAGCTGTTTTTT. Protein sequence: CASSSPGANTGELFF.

J is TRBJ1-2 and V is TRBV5-6; D gene uncertain. This CDR3 comprises 13 residues. Germline CDR1 is SGHDT and CDR2 is YYEEEE. Trimming pared 3 bases from V and 8 bases from J, leaving 14 bases between. The chain's CDR3 is CASSSRGHWGYTF. The CDR3 nucleotides read TGTGCCAGCAGCTCCCGTGGCCATTGGGGCTACACCTTC.

J is TRBJ1-5 and V is TRBV30, with 8 bases fitting TRBD1. Per germline, CDR1 GTSNPN and CDR2 SVGIG (reference sequence). The CDR3 runs 14 residues. Trimming took 1 base from V and 9 from J; bases not matched to a gene: 8. CDR3 sequence reads: CAWSAGGQGSPQHF. In DNA, the CDR3 is TGTGCCTGGAGTGCAGGAGGACAGGGTTCGCCCCAGCATTTT. Full variable domain (rest looked up from reference TRBV30 and TRBJ1-5): SQTIHQWPATLVQPVGSPLSLECTVEGTSNPNLYWYRQAAGRGLQLLFYSVGIGQISSEVPQNLSASRPQDRQFILSSKKLLLSDSGFYLCAWSAGGQGSPQHFGDGTRLSIL.

The chain uses TRBV19 and TRBJ1-1; D gene uncertain. With 3 bases removed from V and 1 base from J, the gap between germline ends came to 24 bases. Germline V lookup: CDR1 LNHDA, CDR2 SQIVND (reference sequence). This CDR3 region has 19 residues. CDR3: CASSILFRADHHSNTEAFF. CDR3 nucleotides: TGTGCCAGTAGTATTCTCTTTCGGGCAGATCATCACTCGAACACTGAAGCTTTCTTT.

V is TRBV6-5 and J is TRBJ2-1, with 7 bases identical to TRBD1. From germline, CDR1 is MNHEY and CDR2 SVGAGI. The CDR3 sequence is 16 residues long. V lost 4 bases, J lost 6 bases, and 12 bases stayed unmatched. The CDR3 region is CASSSAQQGIPNEQFF. The CDR3 DNA reads TGTGCCAGCAGTTCCGCCCAACAGGGGATCCCCAATGAGCAGTTCTTC.

The CDR3 loop is CASSQDPGRQQETQYF. DNA for the CDR3: TGCGCCAGCAGCCAAGACCCTGGGCGCCAGCAAGAGACCCAGTACTTC. The V gene is TRBV4-1, the J gene TRBJ2-5; the D is unclear. Trimming stripped 0 bases from V and 2 bases from J, with 13 bases between. Germline lookup yields CDR1 MGHRA and CDR2 YSYEKL. CDR3 length: 16 residues.

This chain connects TRBV2 to TRBJ1-5, with no clear D. V was trimmed by 6 bases and J by 11 bases, leaving 14 bases between them. Germline CDR1 reads SNHLY; CDR2 reads FYNNEI. The CDR3 extends over 12 amino acids. The CDR3 loop reads CASSPGQATQHF. CDR3 DNA: TGTGCCAGCAGCCCTGGCCAGGCGACCCAGCATTTT.

The V gene is TRBV28, the J gene TRBJ1-1, with TRBD1 identical over 7 bases. After removal of 3 bases from V and 4 bases from J, the junction contained 5 bases not matched to a gene. The CDR3 runs to 14 residues. CDR1 and CDR2 (germline): MDHEN, SYDVKM. CDR3 sequence (DNA): TGTGCCAGCAGTTTCAGGGGGACGTTCACTGAAGCTTTCTTT. It translates to CASSFRGTFTEAFF.

The rearrangement uses TRBV30 and TRBJ1-2; tentative D call: TRBD1 (5 bases). This CDR3 comprises 15 residues. Trimming cost V 1 base and J 0 bases, with 12 bases left between them. Per the germline V gene, CDR1 is GTSNPN and CDR2 is SVGIG (reference sequence). The CDR3 DNA sequence: TGTGCCTGGAGTGGACGGTGGGGGACTAACTATGGCTACACCTTC. It translates to CAWSGRWGTNYGYTF.